This T cell receptor (beta chain) comes out of a study of regulatory T cells in long-lasting Graves disease. Study-wide context: Over 5 years of antithyroid drugs with positive TSH receptor antibodies was taken to mean persistent Graves' disease.

Remarks on this clonotype: Its target is unknown.

CDR3-region Arm-PCR and iRepertoire HTBI primers produced the TCR beta libraries. TCRdb reprocessed the multiplex PCR reads via MiXCR and lists one record per CDR3 protein. The table has approximately 400,000 distinct CDR3 sequences, less than 30% seen once. Study results and limitations: Persistent patients shared more public clonotypes (around 3,000) than new patients (roughly 970).

Time point meaning: persistent/refractory GD, antithyroid drugs over 5 years with positive TRAb. RNA from PBMCs was the source of the TCR library. This CDR3 has 14 residues. CDR1 KGHSH and CDR2 LQKENI come from the germline V gene. Unmatched junction bases numbered 1, after V lost 4 bases and J lost 8 bases. The sequence came from a woman in her 40s with Graves disease. The chain has TRBV18 and TRBJ2-4; 14 nucleotides line up with TRBD2. Sequencing was performed on peripheral blood mononuclear cells (PBMCs), taken when the disease was refractory, from a patient treated with antithyroid drugs. DNA of the CDR3: TGTGCCAGCTCACAGACTAGCGGGAGGGACATTCAGTACTTC. Protein product: CASSQTSGRDIQYF.